Listed here are 23 T cell receptor beta chains from one sample, sequenced in a study of cytomegalovirus exposure and HLA in healthy donors. The study ran its PCR with 60 Vbeta and 13 Jbeta primers. Only in-frame clones appear in the TCRdb table, and some are missing; sequencing was by immunoSEQ multiplex PCR. The table has tens of thousands of clones, about nine tenths seen once. The sample consisted of PBMCs. The receptors were gathered from a man in his thirties or forties in good health and CMV-seropositive.

V is TRBV10-3 and J is TRBJ1-2, with 7 positions matching TRBD1. Germline V gene data show CDR1 as ENHRY and CDR2 as SYGVKD. V trimming: 6 bases; J trimming: 0 bases; junction bases outside the gene matches: 4. The CDR3 loop spans 14 amino acids. The CDR3 reads CAIREQGPNYGYTF. CDR3 nucleotides: TGTGCCATCAGGGAACAGGGGCCTAACTATGGCTACACCTTC.

The rearrangement uses TRBV5-1 and TRBJ1-1; possible D gene TRBD1, 6 bases. CDR3 length: 13 residues. Germline V gives CDR1 SGHRS, CDR2 YFSETQ. The V end lost 0 bases, the J end lost 4 bases, and 7 bases lay between the germline ends. The CDR3: CASSLDRVTEAFF. CDR3 nucleotides: TGCGCCAGCAGCTTGGACAGGGTCACTGAAGCTTTCTTT.

The chain recombines TRBV6-6 with TRBJ2-3; D unresolved. Per the germline V gene, CDR1 is MNHNY and CDR2 is SVGAGI (reference sequence). V was clipped by 0 bases and J by 3 bases, with 10 bases between them. The CDR3 contains 15 residues. For the CDR3, the DNA is TGTGCCAGCAGTTACTCTATGCCCCGGACAGATACGCAGTATTTT. It encodes CASSYSMPRTDTQYF.

The chain links TRBV27 to TRBJ1-5; D is perhaps TRBD1 (5 bases). The V end was cut by 6 bases, the J end by 2 bases, with 8 bases between. CDR3 size: 13 residues. CDR1 and CDR2 from the germline V gene are MNHEY and SMNVEV (reference sequence). CDR3 loop: CASREGGNQPQHF. For the CDR3, the DNA is TGTGCCAGCAGGGAAGGGGGCAATCAGCCCCAGCATTTT.

Only a few counts were recorded for this clone. The chain uses TRBV19 and TRBJ1-2; D not resolved. CDR3 length equals 15 residues. Germline V gene lookup returns CDR1 LNHDA and CDR2 SQIVND (reference sequence). Trimming removed 3 bases from V and 5 bases from J, with 16 bases in between. The CDR3 is CASSIYGSGDYGYTF. The CDR3 DNA sequence: TGTGCCAGTAGTATTTATGGTTCCGGGGATTATGGCTACACCTTC.

The chain couples TRBV4-2 to TRBJ1-4; maybe TRBD1 (6 bases). The CDR3 is 16 amino acids. Germline V lookup: CDR1 LGHNA, CDR2 YNFKEQ. Trimming shortened V by 4 bases and J by 3 bases, and 15 bases separated the two germline ends. The CDR3: CASSRPDPGANEKLFF. CDR3 nucleotide sequence: TGTGCCAGCAGCCGACCGGACCCAGGGGCTAATGAAAAACTGTTTTTT.

Only a few counts were recorded for this clone. The V gene is TRBV9, the J gene TRBJ1-6, with D perhaps matching TRBD1 (6 bases). Germline V gene data show CDR1 as SGDLS and CDR2 as YYNGEE. There are 19 residues in the CDR3. The V end lost 0 bases, the J end lost 6 bases, and 22 bases lay between the germline ends. CDR3 sequence reads: CASSVGDTGTYGANSPLHF. As DNA, the CDR3 is TGTGCCAGCAGCGTAGGGGACACCGGGACCTACGGGGCTAATTCACCCCTCCACTTT.

The genes are TRBV7-9 and TRBJ1-2; the D is unclear. The V end was cut by 5 bases, the J end by 4 bases, with 8 bases between. Germline CDR1 is SEHNR and CDR2 is FQNEAQ (reference sequence). The CDR3 runs 12 residues. The CDR3 is CASSPGPYGYTF. The CDR3 DNA follows: TGTGCCAGCAGCCCAGGCCCCTATGGCTACACCTTC.

The rearrangement joins TRBV15 to TRBJ1-4; 7 bases line up with TRBD1. In germline, CDR1 is LNHNV, CDR2 YYDKDF (reference sequence). The trim removed 0 bases at V and 7 bases at J, leaving 5 bases unmatched. The CDR3 is 15 residues long. The CDR3: CATSRDAGGGEKLFF. The CDR3 nucleotides read TGTGCCACCAGCAGAGATGCAGGGGGAGGTGAAAAACTGTTTTTT.

The chain has TRBV18 and TRBJ2-3, with D perhaps matching TRBD1 (6 bases). The CDR3 contains 13 residues. The ends were cut back, 1 base at V and 6 bases at J, with 8 bases in the middle. From germline, CDR1 is KGHSH and CDR2 LQKENI. CDR3 protein: CASSPRDRDTQYF. The CDR3 DNA is TGTGCCAGCTCACCACGAGACAGGGATACGCAGTATTTT.

The rearrangement links TRBV6-1 to TRBJ2-1; 8 bases are a match to TRBD1. The CDR3 spans 17 residues. The germline V gene has CDR1 MNHNS and CDR2 SASEGT. J was trimmed by 4 bases and V by 1 base; bases with no gene match: 9. The CDR3, as DNA: TGTGCCAGCAGTGAAGTACTCGGACAGGGAAATTACAATGAGCAGTTCTTC. Residues: CASSEVLGQGNYNEQFF.

The V call is TRBV5-1, the J call TRBJ2-1, with TRBD1 matching 7 bases. The germline gives CDR1 SGHRS, CDR2 YFSETQ. The junction had 19 bases not matched to a gene; V was cut back by 4 bases and J by 6 bases. The CDR3 totals 18 residues. In DNA form, the CDR3 reads TGCGCCAGCAGCAGTGAGTCCTGGACAGGCGGAACCGGCAATGAGCAGTTCTTC. Its translation: CASSSESWTGGTGNEQFF.

The gene calls are TRBV6-1 and TRBJ2-1; possibly TRBD1 for D (8 bases). The germline V gene has CDR1 MNHNS and CDR2 SASEGT. The CDR3 runs 15 residues. Deletions cut 5 bases from V and 9 bases from J, with 20 bases between. CDR3: CASSIQGGGLGEQFF. CDR3 nucleotides: TGTGCCAGCAGTATACAGGGGGGGGGACTCGGTGAGCAGTTCTTC.

The chain employs TRBV6-6 and TRBJ2-2; D is ambiguous. The CDR3 extends over 14 amino acids. CDR1 MNHNY and CDR2 SVGAGI come from the germline V gene (reference sequence). The V gene lost 7 bases and the J gene lost 2 bases, with 11 bases spanning the gap. CDR3 DNA: TGTGCCAGCATTTATGACTTAAACACCGGGGAGCTGTTTTTT. This gives the protein CASIYDLNTGELFF.

This chain uses TRBV30 with TRBJ2-1; 8 bases are a match to TRBD2. Trimming cost V 1 base and J 7 bases; bases outside gene matches: 0. The CDR3 contains 12 residues. Germline V gives CDR1 GTSNPN, CDR2 SVGIG (reference sequence). As DNA, the CDR3 is TGTGCCTGGAGTGGACTAGCGAATGAGCAGTTCTTC. This codes for CAWSGLANEQFF.

CDR3 region: CASTGQEETQYF. The CDR3 DNA reads as TGTGCCAGCACCGGACAGGAAGAGACCCAGTACTTC. The gene calls are TRBV2 and TRBJ2-5; 7 bases match TRBD1. The CDR3 is 12 amino acids. Germline CDR1 is SNHLY and CDR2 is FYNNEI. Germline trimming cut 7 bases from V and 3 bases from J; bases unmatched to any gene: 2.

J is TRBJ1-1 and V is TRBV5-1; 10 bases agree with TRBD1. The germline V gene encodes CDR1 SGHRS and CDR2 YFSETQ. This CDR3 contains 15 residues. With 5 bases clipped from V and 4 bases from J, the junction kept 8 bases outside the gene matches. This CDR3 reads CASSRLGQGTTEAFF. In DNA form, the CDR3 reads TGCGCCAGCAGTCGGCTGGGACAGGGGACCACTGAAGCTTTCTTT.

The V and J genes are TRBV19 and TRBJ2-5, with D possibly matching TRBD2 (5 bases). Germline-derived CDR1 and CDR2 are LNHDA and SQIVND (reference sequence). With 5 bases removed from V and 4 bases from J, the gap between germline ends came to 11 bases. The CDR3 runs to 13 residues. The CDR3 protein is CASSDLAAETQYF. The DNA for the CDR3 is TGTGCCAGTAGTGACCTAGCTGCAGAGACCCAGTACTTC.

This chain joins TRBV30 and TRBJ2-5, with a possible D match to TRBD2 (5 bases). The assigned J gene may be wrong: the sequence end matches TRBJ2-7 better. Germline V gene data show CDR1 as GTSNPN and CDR2 as SVGIG (reference sequence). There are 13 residues in the CDR3. The CDR3 DNA is TGTGCCTGGAGCACGGGGAGCGCCTACGAGCAGTACTTC. Translated: CAWSTGSAYEQYF.

This chain uses TRBV27 with TRBJ2-2; no reliable D call. The CDR3 length is 14 residues. CDR1 MNHEY and CDR2 SMNVEV come from the germline V gene (reference sequence). Between the trimmed V and J ends, which lost 2 bases and 2 bases, there was a span of 6 bases. The CDR3 is CASSLHRNTGELFF. The CDR3 bases are TGTGCCAGCAGTTTACACAGAAACACCGGGGAGCTGTTTTTT.

The CDR3 DNA follows: TGTGCCAGCAGCTATGACAGGGTCAGGACTGAAGCTTTCTTT. This codes for CASSYDRVRTEAFF. The chain employs TRBV7-9 and TRBJ1-1; 7 bases map to TRBD1. This CDR3 is built from 14 residues. The germline CDR1 and CDR2 sequences are SEHNR and FQNEAQ (reference sequence). Unmatched junction bases numbered 7, after V lost 4 bases and J lost 5 bases.

The chain links TRBV5-6 to TRBJ2-1; 7 bases are a match to TRBD2. The CDR3 runs to 16 residues. With V trimmed by 0 bases and J by 0 bases, 3 bases remained unmatched. Germline V CDR1 and CDR2: SGHDT, YYEEEE. The DNA for the CDR3 is TGTGCCAGCAGCTTGGTAGCGGGCATCTCCTACAATGAGCAGTTCTTC. Amino acids: CASSLVAGISYNEQFF. The full variable domain, in which reference TRBV5-6 and TRBJ2-1 provide the parts outside the CDR3, is DAGVTQSPTHLIKTRGQQVTLRCSPKSGHDTVSWYQQALGQGPQFIFQYYEEEERQRGNFPDRFSGHQFPNYSSELNVNALLLGDSALYLCASSLVAGISYNEQFFGPGTRLTVL.

The chain has TRBV5-1 and TRBJ2-7, with D possibly TRBD1 on 6 matching bases. Germline V gene data show CDR1 as SGHRS and CDR2 as YFSETQ. The CDR3 has 13 amino acids. With 2 bases removed from V and 5 bases from J, the gap between germline ends came to 11 bases. The CDR3 sequence is CASSFPGVDEQYF. The CDR3 DNA reads TGCGCCAGCAGCTTTCCAGGGGTGGACGAGCAGTACTTC.